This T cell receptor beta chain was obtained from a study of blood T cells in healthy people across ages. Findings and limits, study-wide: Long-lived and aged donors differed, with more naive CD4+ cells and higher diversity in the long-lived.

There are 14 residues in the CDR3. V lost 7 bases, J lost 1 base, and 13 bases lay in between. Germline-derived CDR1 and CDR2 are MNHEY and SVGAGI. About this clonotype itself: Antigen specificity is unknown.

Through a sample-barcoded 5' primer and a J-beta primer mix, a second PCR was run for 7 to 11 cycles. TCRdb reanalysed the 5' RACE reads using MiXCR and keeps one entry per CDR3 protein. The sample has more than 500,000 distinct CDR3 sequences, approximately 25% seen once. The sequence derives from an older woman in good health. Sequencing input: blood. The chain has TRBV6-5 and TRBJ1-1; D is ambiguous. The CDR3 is CASTALGRNTEAFF. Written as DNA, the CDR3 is TGTGCCAGCACCGCCCTTGGCAGGAACACTGAAGCTTTCTTT.